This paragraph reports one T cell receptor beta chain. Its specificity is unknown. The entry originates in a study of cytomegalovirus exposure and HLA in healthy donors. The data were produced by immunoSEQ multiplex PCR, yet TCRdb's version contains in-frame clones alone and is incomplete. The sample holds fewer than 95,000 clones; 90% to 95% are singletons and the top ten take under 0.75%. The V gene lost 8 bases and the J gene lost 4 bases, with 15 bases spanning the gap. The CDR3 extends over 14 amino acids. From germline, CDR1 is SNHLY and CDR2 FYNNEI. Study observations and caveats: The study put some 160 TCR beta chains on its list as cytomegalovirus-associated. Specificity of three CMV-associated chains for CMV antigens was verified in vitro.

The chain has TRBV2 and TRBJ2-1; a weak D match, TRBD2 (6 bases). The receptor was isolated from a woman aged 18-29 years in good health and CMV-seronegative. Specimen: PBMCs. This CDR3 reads CASGRASAYNEQFF. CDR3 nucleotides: TGTGCCAGCGGCCGGGCTAGCGCTTACAATGAGCAGTTCTTC.